The clone carrying this T cell receptor beta chain was found many times. Its antigen is not known. The sample originates from a study of T cells in Graves' hyperthyroidism and ophthalmopathy. Findings and caveats of the study: A median approximately 6.8 months before onset, the model predicted ophthalmopathy.

The V gene end was trimmed by 7 bases and the J gene end by 2 bases; junction bases not matched to a gene: 8. Germline V gene data show CDR1 as SNHLY and CDR2 as FYNNEI. The CDR3 runs to 14 residues. RNA transcripts provided the source from which TCR beta CDR3 regions were amplified. With the HTBI primer set, the TCR CDR3 went through a first round of RT-PCR. TCRdb called the multiplex PCR reads again in MiXCR, with one record for every CDR3 protein. Of 360,000 or so distinct CDR3 sequences listed, 19% were seen once; the top ten hold around 3.6%. The definition of stable Graves' hyperthyroidism was no ophthalmopathy progression within 18 months. This sample holds PBMCs from 8.5 to 10 ml fresh peripheral blood.

Sequenced input: blood. V and J are TRBV2 and TRBJ2-7; 7 bases are a match to TRBD1. This clonotype was sampled from a woman aged 18-35 years with Graves' hyperthyroidism. CDR3 DNA: TGTGCCAGCACCAGAGGGGGCGGTGCCTACGAGCAGTACTTC. Translating it yields CASTRGGGAYEQYF.